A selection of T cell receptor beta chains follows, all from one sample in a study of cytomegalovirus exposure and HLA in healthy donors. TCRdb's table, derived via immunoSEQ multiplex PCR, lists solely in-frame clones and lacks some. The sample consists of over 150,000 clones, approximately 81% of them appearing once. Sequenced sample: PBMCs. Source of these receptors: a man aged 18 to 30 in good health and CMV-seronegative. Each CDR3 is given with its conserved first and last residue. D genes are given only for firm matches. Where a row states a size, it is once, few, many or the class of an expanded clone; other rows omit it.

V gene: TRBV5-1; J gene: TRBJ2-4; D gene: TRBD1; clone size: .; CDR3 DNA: TGCGCCAGCAGCTTGGCCTCCCGGGACAGGTCGCCCAAAAACATTCAGTACTTC; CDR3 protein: CASSLASRDRSPKNIQYF
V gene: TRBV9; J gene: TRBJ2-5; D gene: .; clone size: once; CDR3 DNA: TGTGCCAGCAGCGTAGAGCCTAGTCCAGAGACCCAGTACTTC; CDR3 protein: CASSVEPSPETQYF
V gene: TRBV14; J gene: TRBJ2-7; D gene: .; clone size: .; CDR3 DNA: TGTGCCAGCAGCCCTAGGCAGAGGTACGAGCAGTACTTC; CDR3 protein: CASSPRQRYEQYF
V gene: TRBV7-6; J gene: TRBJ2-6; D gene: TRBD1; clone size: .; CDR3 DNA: TGTGCCAGCAACCCGGGGCACAGGGGGCGCGGGAATGTGTCTGGGGCCAACGTCCTGACTTTC; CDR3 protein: CASNPGHRGRGNVSGANVLTF
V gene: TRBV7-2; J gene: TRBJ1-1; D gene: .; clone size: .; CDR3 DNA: TGTGCCCCGTGCGGCTACACTGAAGCTTTCTTT; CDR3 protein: CAPCGYTEAFF
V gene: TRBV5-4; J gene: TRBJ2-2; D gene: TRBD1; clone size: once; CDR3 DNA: TGTGCCAGCAGGCCACAGGGGGCGGGCACCGGGGAGCTGTTTTTT; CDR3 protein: CASRPQGAGTGELFF
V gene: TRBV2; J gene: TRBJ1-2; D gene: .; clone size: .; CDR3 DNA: TGTGCCAGCAGTGAACCTGGGAGTCTAGATGGCTACACCTTC; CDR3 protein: CASSEPGSLDGYTF
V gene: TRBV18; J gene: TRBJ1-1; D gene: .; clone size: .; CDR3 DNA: TGTGCCAGCTCCAAGAGCAGGGGGAACACTGAAGCTTTCTTT; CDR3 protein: CASSKSRGNTEAFF
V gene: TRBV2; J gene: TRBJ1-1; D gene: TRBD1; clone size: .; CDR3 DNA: TGTGCCAGCAGTGGAACAGGGGGCCTGAACACTGAAGCTTTCTTT; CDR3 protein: CASSGTGGLNTEAFF
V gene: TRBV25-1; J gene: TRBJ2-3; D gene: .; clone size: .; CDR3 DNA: TGTGCCAGCAGCCAATCAGGTCAGGAGGTAACAGATACGCAGTATTTT; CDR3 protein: CASSQSGQEVTDTQYF
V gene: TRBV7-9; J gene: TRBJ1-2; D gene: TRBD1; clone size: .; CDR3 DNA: TGTGCCAGCGTCTGGACAGGGGGCGATGGCTACACCTTC; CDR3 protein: CASVWTGGDGYTF
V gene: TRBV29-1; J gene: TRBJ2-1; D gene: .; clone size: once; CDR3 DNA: TGCAGCGCTAGCCAGTCATCCTACAATGAGCAGTTCTTC; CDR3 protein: CSASQSSYNEQFF
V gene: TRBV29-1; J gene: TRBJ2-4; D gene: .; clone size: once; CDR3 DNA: TGCAGCGTCCGCCCTAGCCGGGGGGCCAAAAACATTCAGTACTTC; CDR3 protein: CSVRPSRGAKNIQYF
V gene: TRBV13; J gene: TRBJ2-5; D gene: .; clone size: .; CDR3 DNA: TGTGCCAGCAGCTTATCGGAGACCCAGTACTTC; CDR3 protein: CASSLSETQYF
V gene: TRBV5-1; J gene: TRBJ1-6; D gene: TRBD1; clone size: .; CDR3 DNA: TGCGCCAGCAGCTTAGGGAGGACAGGGGCTTCACCCCTCCACTTT; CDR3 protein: CASSLGRTGASPLHF
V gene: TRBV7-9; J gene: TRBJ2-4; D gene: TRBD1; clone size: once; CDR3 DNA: TGTGCCAGCAGCTCGGACAGGACGACCCGAGCCAAAAACATTCAGTACTTC; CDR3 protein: CASSSDRTTRAKNIQYF
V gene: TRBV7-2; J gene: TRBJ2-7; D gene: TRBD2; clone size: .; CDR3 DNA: TGTGCCAGCAGCTTAGCCAGCGGGAGGGCCATTTCCTACGAGCAGTACTTC; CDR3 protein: CASSLASGRAISYEQYF
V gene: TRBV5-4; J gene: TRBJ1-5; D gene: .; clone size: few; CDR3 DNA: TGTGCCAGCAGCTTTCAGGGAAGTCAGCCCCAGCATTTT; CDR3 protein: CASSFQGSQPQHF
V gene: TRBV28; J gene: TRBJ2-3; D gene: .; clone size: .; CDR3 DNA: TGTGCCAGCAAGTCCCCAGGTACGCAGTATTTT; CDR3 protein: CASKSPGTQYF
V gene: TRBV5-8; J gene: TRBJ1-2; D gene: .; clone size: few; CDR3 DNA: TGTGCCAGCAGCTTCCAGGGCTATGGCTACACCTTC; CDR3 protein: CASSFQGYGYTF
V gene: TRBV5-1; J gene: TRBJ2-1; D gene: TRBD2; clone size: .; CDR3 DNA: TGCGCCAGCAGCTTGACGACTAGCGGTTTGTACAATGAGCAGTTCTTC; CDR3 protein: CASSLTTSGLYNEQFF
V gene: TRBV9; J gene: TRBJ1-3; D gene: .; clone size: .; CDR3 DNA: TGTGCCAGCAGCGGGCATCTGGGCGCTGGAAACACCATATATTTT; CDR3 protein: CASSGHLGAGNTIYF
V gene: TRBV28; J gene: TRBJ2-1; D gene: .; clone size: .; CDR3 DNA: TGTGCCACCGCTCCACTTAAGTTGACAGGAAAGTCCTACAATGAGCAGTTCTTC; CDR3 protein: CATAPLKLTGKSYNEQFF
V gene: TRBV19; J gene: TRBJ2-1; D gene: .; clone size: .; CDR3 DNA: TGTGCCAGTAGTCCCCGTTCGATTGCAAGAGGGGAGCAGTTCTTC; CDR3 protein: CASSPRSIARGEQFF
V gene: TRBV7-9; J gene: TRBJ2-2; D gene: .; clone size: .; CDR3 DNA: TGTGCCAGCAGCTACCCAGGGACTAACACCGGGGAGCTGTTTTTT; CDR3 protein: CASSYPGTNTGELFF
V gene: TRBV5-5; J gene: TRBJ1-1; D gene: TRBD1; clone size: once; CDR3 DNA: TGTGCCAGCAGCCGAACCGGGACAGGGGCCATTGGCACTGAAGCTTTCTTT; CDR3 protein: CASSRTGTGAIGTEAFF
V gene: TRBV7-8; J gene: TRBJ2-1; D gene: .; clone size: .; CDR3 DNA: TGTGCCAGCAGCTTTACGGGATATAGCTCCTACAATGAGCAGTTCTTC; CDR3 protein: CASSFTGYSSYNEQFF
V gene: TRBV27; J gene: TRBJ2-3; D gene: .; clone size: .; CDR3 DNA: TGTGCCAGCAGTTTATCGAAGGCCGGGAGCGCAGATACGCAGTATTTT; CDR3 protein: CASSLSKAGSADTQYF
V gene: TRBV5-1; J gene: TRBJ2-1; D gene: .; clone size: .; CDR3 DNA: TGCGCCAGCAGCTTGGGGAGCGGCCCCTCCTACAATGAGCAGTTCTTC; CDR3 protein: CASSLGSGPSYNEQFF
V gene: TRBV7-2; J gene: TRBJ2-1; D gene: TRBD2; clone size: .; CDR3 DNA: TGTGCCAGCAGCTTTATCGGTAGCGGGAGCAATGAGCAGTTCTTC; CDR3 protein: CASSFIGSGSNEQFF
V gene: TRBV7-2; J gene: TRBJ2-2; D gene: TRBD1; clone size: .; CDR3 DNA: TGTGCCAGCAGCTTAGGGGGACAGGCGAACACCGGGGAGCTGTTTTTT; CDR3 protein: CASSLGGQANTGELFF